These 12 T cell receptor beta chains share one sample of origin, sequenced in a study of T cell changes during pregnancy in multiple sclerosis. Method: immunoSEQ multiplex PCR; TCRdb's copy keeps in-frame clones and lacks some. Of around 77,000 clones detected, about 92% appear once; the ten largest clones hold roughly 1.2%. The specimen was peripheral blood, collected in the third trimester of pregnancy. Source of these receptors: a female donor with multiple sclerosis, enrolled in a pregnancy study.

This chain uses TRBV7-8 with TRBJ1-4; D not resolved. V was trimmed by 1 base and J by 8 bases, leaving 14 bases between them. Germline V gene lookup returns CDR1 SGHVS and CDR2 FQNEAQ. This CDR3 has 15 amino acids. The CDR3 nucleotides read TGTGCCAGCAGCTTAGTAATGGGAGCGGGGGAAAAACTGTTTTTT. It specifies CASSLVMGAGEKLFF.

J is TRBJ2-7 and V is TRBV9; D perhaps matches TRBD2 (5 bases). CDR3 size: 17 residues. V was pared by 2 bases and J by 7 bases, with 25 bases between. Germline CDR1 and CDR2: SGDLS and YYNGEE. CDR3 in amino acids: CASSVPSAARADGEQYF. CDR3 in DNA: TGTGCCAGCAGCGTCCCATCAGCGGCAAGGGCCGATGGGGAGCAGTACTTC.

This chain connects TRBV5-1 to TRBJ1-3; D perhaps matches TRBD1 (5 bases). The V gene lost 5 bases and the J gene lost 0 bases, with 24 bases spanning the gap. There are 19 residues in the CDR3. Per the germline V gene, CDR1 is SGHRS and CDR2 is YFSETQ. Here the CDR3 DNA reads TGCGCCAGCAGGGGGCGAGGGTCGGGGGTGATCGTCTCTGGAAACACCATATATTTT. It translates to CASRGRGSGVIVSGNTIYF.

J is TRBJ2-7 and V is TRBV7-2; D not resolved. Per the germline V gene, CDR1 is SGHTA and CDR2 is FQGNSA. CDR3 length: 12 residues. V lost 2 bases and J 9 bases, leaving 11 bases between the germline ends. DNA of the CDR3: TGTGCCAGCAGCTTAATGACTTCTCGGCAGTACTTC. Translation: CASSLMTSRQYF. The full variable domain, rest sourced from reference TRBV7-2 and TRBJ2-7, is GAGVSQSPSNKVTEKGKDVELRCDPISGHTALYWYRQSLGQGLEFLIYFQGNSAPDKSGLPSDRFSAERTGGSVSTLTIQRTQQEDSAVYLCASSLMTSRQYFGPGTRLTVT.

This clone was recorded only once. The chain employs TRBV4-2 and TRBJ2-1, with 11 bases fitting TRBD2. The CDR3 runs 15 residues. V was clipped by 5 bases and J by 6 bases; unmatched bases: 6. Germline V lookup: CDR1 LGHNA, CDR2 YNFKEQ. CDR3: CASSTLAGGSNEQFF. In nucleotides, the CDR3 is TGTGCCAGCAGCACATTAGCGGGAGGGAGCAATGAGCAGTTCTTC.

The rearrangement uses TRBV5-1 and TRBJ1-2, with a tentative D call TRBD1 (6 bases). V lost 0 bases and J lost 6, with 9 bases in between. Per the germline V gene, CDR1 is SGHRS and CDR2 is YFSETQ. The CDR3 extends over 13 amino acids. CDR3 loop: CASSLESGDGYTF. In DNA, the CDR3 is TGCGCCAGCAGCTTGGAATCAGGGGATGGCTACACCTTC.

The CDR3, as DNA: TGTGCCAGCAGTGAGAGGAACTCGGCTAACTATGGCTACACCTTC. Encoded protein: CASSERNSANYGYTF. V gene TRBV25-1 combines with J gene TRBJ1-2; the D is unclear. Germline CDR1 is MGHDK and CDR2 is SYGVNS. V was clipped by 3 bases and J by 0 bases, with 11 bases between them. The CDR3 loop spans 15 amino acids.

The chain couples TRBV5-1 to TRBJ1-2; D not resolved. V lost 1 base to trimming and J lost 8 bases, with 12 bases between them. The length of the CDR3 is 13 residues. Germline values: CDR1 SGHRS, CDR2 YFSETQ. This CDR3 is CASSLIGENGYTF. CDR3 bases: TGCGCCAGCAGCTTGATCGGGGAGAACGGCTACACCTTC.

The V gene is TRBV7-6, the J gene TRBJ2-3; no reliable D call. Germline CDR1 is SGHVS and CDR2 is FNYEAQ. The CDR3 is made up of 15 amino acids. The ends were cut back, 4 bases at V and 0 bases at J, with 11 bases in the middle. CDR3 region: CASSYYLASTDTQYF. Written as DNA, the CDR3 is TGTGCCAGCAGCTACTACCTTGCTAGCACAGATACGCAGTATTTT.

This clone occurred once. The V and J genes are TRBV11-2 and TRBJ2-5; D is undetermined. Germline CDR1 reads SGHAT; CDR2 reads FQNNGV. V was clipped by 5 bases and J by 4 bases, with 8 bases between them. CDR3 length equals 12 residues. The DNA of the CDR3 is TGTGCCAGCAGCACTCATGGAGAGACCCAGTACTTC. Its translation is CASSTHGETQYF.

The chain combines TRBV2 with TRBJ2-1, with TRBD2 identical over 7 bases. The CDR3 length is 14 residues. CDR1 is SNHLY, CDR2 FYNNEI, per germline. With V trimmed by 6 bases and J by 8 bases, 10 bases remained unmatched. The CDR3, as DNA: TGTGCCAGCAGGCGCGGACTAGGGTTCGATGAGCAGTTCTTC. It translates to CASRRGLGFDEQFF.

This chain links TRBV5-5 with TRBJ2-5; TRBD2 aligns across 7 bases. V lost 5 bases, J lost 5 bases, and 6 bases stayed unmatched. Germline CDR1 is SGHKS and CDR2 is YYEKEE (reference sequence). The CDR3 runs to 13 residues. CDR3 sequence: CASRLAGVETQYF. CDR3 sequence (DNA): TGTGCCAGCAGACTGGCGGGGGTGGAGACCCAGTACTTC.